Listed below are T cell receptor beta chains from one sample, sequenced in a study of lymphopenia after photon versus proton radiotherapy. The data were produced by immunoSEQ multiplex PCR, yet TCRdb's version contains in-frame clones alone and is incomplete. The table has over 40,000 clones, 80% to 95% seen once. Sequenced material: peripheral blood, taken from a patient treated with photon-based radiotherapy. The receptors were gathered from a woman in her forties with cholangiocarcinoma. Each CDR3 is given without its conserved first and last residue.

V gene	J gene	CDR3 protein
TRBV5-1	TRBJ2-7	ASSSGLAGGSQY
TRBV7-3	TRBJ2-2	ASRRGQGTGELF
TRBV19	TRBJ1-2	ASNGEPNGYT
TRBV25-1	TRBJ1-1	ASSAGTGGTEAF
TRBV7-9	TRBJ2-7	ASSHPSQGDEQY
TRBV10-3	TRBJ2-5	AISPTPETQY
TRBV27	TRBJ2-7	ASRPAGIPYEQY
TRBV2	TRBJ2-1	ASRERVNNEQF
TRBV10-3	TRBJ1-1	AISENTNTEAF
TRBV21-1	TRBJ2-7	ASSHGEVDWGYEQY
TRBV7-2	TRBJ1-2	ASSSLLGGIRYGYT
TRBV6-1	TRBJ1-2	ASSEVGTGLGYT
TRBV18	TRBJ2-5	ASSPPSSGRRRGKETQY
TRBV4-2	TRBJ1-6	ASSHGDQGYNSPLH
TRBV13	TRBJ2-7	ASSWGTSGIYEQY
TRBV6-6	TRBJ2-7	ASSYPTGADYEQY
TRBV28	TRBJ2-1	ASSFPTSGGSYNEQF
TRBV7-9	TRBJ1-6	ASSLLNSPLH
TRBV6-1	TRBJ1-5	ASSESGDSNQPQH
TRBV7-2	TRBJ2-3	ASSLGGLADFTDTQY
TRBV28	TRBJ1-5	ASSSGQVNQPQH
TRBV7-2	TRBJ1-2	ASSLIQGKANYGYT
TRBV29-1	TRBJ1-2	SVEDRRGQGYT
TRBV29-1	TRBJ1-2	SVETANYGYT
TRBV5-4	TRBJ2-7	ASSRDRAYEQY
TRBV10-3	TRBJ2-2	AISEYPGQGDTGELF
TRBV6-1	TRBJ2-5	ASSTNERAWETQY
TRBV4-1	TRBJ1-2	ASSQETGGDYGYT
TRBV9	TRBJ2-1	ASSVSSRSSGPRAYNEQF
TRBV11-2	TRBJ2-1	ASSLALAGANEQF
TRBV9	TRBJ2-7	ASSADSGQGASEQY
TRBV5-1	TRBJ2-6	ASSSEVTGAPSGANVLT
TRBV13	TRBJ1-5	ASSLGSVNGPQH
TRBV6-4	TRBJ1-2	ASSVSPPYGYT
TRBV7-2	TRBJ1-4	ASSLGTGDKKLF
TRBV27	TRBJ2-7	ASSLEQGRYEQY
TRBV10-2	TRBJ2-3	ASSAWASSTDTQY
TRBV5-1	TRBJ1-2	ASSLAGGNYGYT
TRBV28	TRBJ2-5	ASSLRGATQY
TRBV5-1	TRBJ2-7	ASRTGQGSYEQY